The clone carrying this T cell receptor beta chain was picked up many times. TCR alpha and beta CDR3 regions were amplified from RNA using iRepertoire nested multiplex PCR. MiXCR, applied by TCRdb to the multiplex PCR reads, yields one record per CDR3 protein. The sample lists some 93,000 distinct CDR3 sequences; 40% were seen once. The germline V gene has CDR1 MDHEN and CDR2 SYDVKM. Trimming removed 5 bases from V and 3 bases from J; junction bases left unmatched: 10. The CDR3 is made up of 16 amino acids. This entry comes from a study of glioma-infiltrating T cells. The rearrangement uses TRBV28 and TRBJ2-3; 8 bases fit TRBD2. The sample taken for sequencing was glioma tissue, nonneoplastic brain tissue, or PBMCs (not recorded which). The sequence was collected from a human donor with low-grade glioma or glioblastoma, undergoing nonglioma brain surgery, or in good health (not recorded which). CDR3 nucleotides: TGTGCCAGCAGTGGGACTAGATCAACGAAAACAGATACGCAGTATTTT. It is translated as CASSGTRSTKTDTQYF.